This is a list of T cell receptor beta chains from one sample in a study of OX40 agonist ivuxolimab in advanced cancers. Here immunoSEQ multiplex PCR was the method, and the copy in TCRdb shows in-frame clones only, minus some. The sample records 130,000 or so clones, around nine tenths being singletons. This material consisted of CD4+ or CD8+ T cells sorted from blood, taken in a trial of the OX40 agonist ivuxolimab. The receptors shown here come from an adult with an advanced solid tumor such as melanoma, head and neck, liver or kidney cancer. CDR3s leave out the opening cysteine and the closing phenylalanine or tryptophan. A D gene is named only where the DNA matches it firmly.

j_call,v_call,d_call,cdr3_aa
TRBJ2-7,TRBV6-1,-,ASIRSGLSSYEQY
TRBJ2-7,TRBV28,-,ASSLALSGTSNYEQY
TRBJ2-5,TRBV6-1,TRBD1,ASSDQDRVSETQY
TRBJ2-5,TRBV19,-,ASSATDTSQETQY
TRBJ1-2,TRBV29-1,-,SVDQGPNYGYT
TRBJ1-2,TRBV6-4,-,ASTQGVGGYT
TRBJ2-7,TRBV28,TRBD1,ASSLTGGREQY
TRBJ2-2,TRBV19,-,ASSIDQNTGELF
TRBJ2-7,TRBV28,-,ASSFLDYSYEQY
TRBJ1-4,TRBV27,TRBD1,ASSSDRGWEKLF
TRBJ1-1,TRBV28,-,ASKGRANTEAF
TRBJ1-4,TRBV7-8,TRBD1,ASSSSITGGTGEKLF
TRBJ2-3,TRBV4-3,TRBD1,ASSQLGQVSTDTQY
TRBJ1-5,TRBV30,-,AWEQGGGQPQH
TRBJ2-3,TRBV9,-,ASSVSPEIADTQY
TRBJ1-4,TRBV29-1,-,SVRATGPMNEKLF
TRBJ2-1,TRBV5-1,TRBD2,ASSSSLAGGSNEQF